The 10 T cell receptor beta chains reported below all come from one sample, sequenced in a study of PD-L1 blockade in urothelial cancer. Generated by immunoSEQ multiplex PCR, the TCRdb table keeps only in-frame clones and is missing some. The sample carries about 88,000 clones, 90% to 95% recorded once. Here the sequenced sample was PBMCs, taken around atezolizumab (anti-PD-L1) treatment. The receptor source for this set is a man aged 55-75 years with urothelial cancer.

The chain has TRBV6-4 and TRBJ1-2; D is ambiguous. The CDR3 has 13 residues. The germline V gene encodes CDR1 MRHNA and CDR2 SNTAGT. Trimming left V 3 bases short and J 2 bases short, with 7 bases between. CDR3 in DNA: TGTGCCAGCAGTGAAACAGCCAACTATGGCTACACCTTC. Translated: CASSETANYGYTF.

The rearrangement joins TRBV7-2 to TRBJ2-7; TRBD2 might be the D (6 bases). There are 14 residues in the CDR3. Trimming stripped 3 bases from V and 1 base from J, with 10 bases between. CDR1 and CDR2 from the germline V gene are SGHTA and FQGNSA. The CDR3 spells CASSLERASYEQYF. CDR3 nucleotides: TGTGCCAGCAGCTTGGAGCGGGCATCCTACGAGCAGTACTTC.

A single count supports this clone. The CDR3 DNA sequence: TGTGCCAGCAGCCAATTCGCGAGGAGCTCCTACAATGAGCAGTTCTTC. Its protein is CASSQFARSSYNEQFF. V and J are TRBV16 and TRBJ2-1; D gene uncertain. The CDR3 consists of 16 residues. CDR1 and CDR2 (germline): KGHSY, FQNENV. V lost 1 base to trimming and J lost 0 bases, with 10 bases between them.

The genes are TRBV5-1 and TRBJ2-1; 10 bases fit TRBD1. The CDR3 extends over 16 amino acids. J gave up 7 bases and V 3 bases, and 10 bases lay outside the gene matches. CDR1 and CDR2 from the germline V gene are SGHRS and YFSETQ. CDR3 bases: TGCGCCAGCAGCTCCGGCGGGACAGGGGAGCAGAATGAGCAGTTCTTC. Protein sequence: CASSSGGTGEQNEQFF.

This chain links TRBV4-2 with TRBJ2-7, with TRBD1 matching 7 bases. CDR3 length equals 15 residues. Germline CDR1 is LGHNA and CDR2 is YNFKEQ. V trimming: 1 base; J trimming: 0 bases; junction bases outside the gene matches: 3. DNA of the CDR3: TGTGCCAGCAGCCAAGCGACAGGGAGCTCCTACGAGCAGTACTTC. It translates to CASSQATGSSYEQYF.

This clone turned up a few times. Written as DNA, the CDR3 is TGTGCCAGCAGCTTGGTAGGGCCAAACACTAGGAATGGCTACACCTTC. This encodes CASSLVGPNTRNGYTF. This chain uses TRBV5-6 with TRBJ1-2; D is uncertain. V lost 0 bases, J lost 6 bases, and 18 bases lay in between. Germline CDR1 is SGHDT and CDR2 is YYEEEE. This CDR3 is built from 16 residues.

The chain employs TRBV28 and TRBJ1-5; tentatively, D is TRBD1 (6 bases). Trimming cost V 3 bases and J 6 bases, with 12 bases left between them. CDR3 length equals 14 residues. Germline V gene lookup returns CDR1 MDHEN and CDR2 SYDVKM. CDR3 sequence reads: CASSFGGEAQPQHF. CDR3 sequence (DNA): TGTGCCAGCAGTTTTGGGGGCGAAGCTCAGCCCCAGCATTTT.

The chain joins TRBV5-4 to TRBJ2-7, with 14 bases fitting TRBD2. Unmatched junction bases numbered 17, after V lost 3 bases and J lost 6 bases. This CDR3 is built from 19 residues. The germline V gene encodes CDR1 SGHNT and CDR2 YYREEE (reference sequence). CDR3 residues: CASSSRTGTSGSRGLEQYF. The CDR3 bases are TGTGCCAGCAGCTCACGCACCGGGACTAGCGGGAGTAGGGGTCTCGAGCAGTACTTC. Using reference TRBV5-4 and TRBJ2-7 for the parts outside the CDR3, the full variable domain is ETGVTQSPTHLIKTRGQQVTLRCSSQSGHNTVSWYQQALGQGPQFIFQYYREEENGRGNFPPRFSGLQFPNYSSELNVNALELDDSALYLCASSSRTGTSGSRGLEQYFGPGTRLTVT.

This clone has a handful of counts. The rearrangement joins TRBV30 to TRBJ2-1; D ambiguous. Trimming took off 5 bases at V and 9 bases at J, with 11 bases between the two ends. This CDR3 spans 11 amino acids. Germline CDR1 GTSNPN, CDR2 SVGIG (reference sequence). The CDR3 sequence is CAWQLSREQFF. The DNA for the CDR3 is TGTGCCTGGCAATTATCGCGTGAGCAGTTCTTC. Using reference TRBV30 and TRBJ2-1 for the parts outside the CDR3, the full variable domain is SQTIHQWPATLVQPVGSPLSLECTVEGTSNPNLYWYRQAAGRGLQLLFYSVGIGQISSEVPQNLSASRPQDRQFILSSKKLLLSDSGFYLCAWQLSREQFFGPGTRLTVL.

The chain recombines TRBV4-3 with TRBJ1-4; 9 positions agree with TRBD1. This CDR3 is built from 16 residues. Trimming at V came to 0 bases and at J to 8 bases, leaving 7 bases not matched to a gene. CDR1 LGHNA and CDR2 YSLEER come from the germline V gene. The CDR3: CASSQDGGTGQEKLFF. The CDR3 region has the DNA TGCGCCAGCAGCCAAGATGGAGGGACAGGGCAAGAAAAACTGTTTTTT.